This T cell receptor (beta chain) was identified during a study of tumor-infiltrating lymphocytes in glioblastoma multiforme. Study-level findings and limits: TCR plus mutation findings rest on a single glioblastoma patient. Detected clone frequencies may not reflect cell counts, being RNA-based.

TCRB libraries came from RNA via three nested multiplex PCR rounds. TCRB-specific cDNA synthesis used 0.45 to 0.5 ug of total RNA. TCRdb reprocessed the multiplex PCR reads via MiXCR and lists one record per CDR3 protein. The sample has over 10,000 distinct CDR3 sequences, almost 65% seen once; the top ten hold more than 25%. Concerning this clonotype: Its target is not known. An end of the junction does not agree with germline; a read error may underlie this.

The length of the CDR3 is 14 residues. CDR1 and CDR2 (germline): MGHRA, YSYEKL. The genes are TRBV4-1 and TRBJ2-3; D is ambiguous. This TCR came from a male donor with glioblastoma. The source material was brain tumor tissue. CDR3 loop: CAGSPWSRPDAQYF. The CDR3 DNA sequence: TGCGCCGGCAGCCCGTGGAGTAGGCCAGATGCGCAGTATTTT.